This T cell receptor beta chain emerged from a study of post-analysis software for immune sequencing data. The overall study: Recorded subtypes: relapsing-remitting, secondary progressive, progressive-relapsing; some patients unannotated. Whole-study results and caveats: About 5 TRBV segments were more frequent in patients than controls; TRBV5-6, TRBV5-1 and TRBV20-1 belonged to this group. Controls' normalized Chao1 diversity significantly exceeded that of multiple sclerosis patients. Under the F measure, samples that were prepared in one batch clustered strongly together.

The CDR3 extends over 14 amino acids. Germline V gene sequence: CDR1 GTSNPN, CDR2 SVGIG (reference sequence). Details on this clonotype: The antigen is unknown. Germline and junction disagree at one end, which may indicate a read error.

Unique-molecular-identifier-tagged TCR beta cDNA libraries were used. A population of roughly 0.95 to 10 million T cells gave rise to 450,000 to 500,000 cDNA molecules. TCRdb used MiXCR to reprocess the PCR reads, holding one entry per CDR3 protein. The sample yields roughly 180,000 distinct CDR3 sequences, approximately 30% seen once. J is TRBJ2-1 and V is TRBV30; D unclear. Sequencing used blood. The origin of this receptor is a girl under 18 with multiple sclerosis. CDR3 sequence reads: CAWSRGASYNGQFF. Here the CDR3 DNA reads TGTGCCTGGAGCCGCGGAGCGTCCTACAATGGGCAGTTCTTC.